Given below is one T cell receptor (beta chain) in context. Germline V CDR1 and CDR2: LNHDA, SQIVND (reference sequence). V was pared by 4 bases and J by 5 bases, with 9 bases of the junction left unmatched. The CDR3 is made up of 15 amino acids. The data are from a study of blood T cell repertoires in COVID-19. About the study: Researchers got acute and convalescent COVID-19 samples from the United States, Italy and Spain. T cells, B-cell-depleted T cells, or PBMCs provided the cDNA or gDNA that served as material.

Original analysis: It was from reference gene primer amplification that nucleated cell counts were estimated. The assay was immunoSEQ multiplex PCR, and TCRdb's table has in-frame clones only and misses some. V, J and clone size are taken as reported in that table, and D and trimming were inferred from the DNA itself. The sample shows about 150,000 clones, roughly 88% of them seen only once. The receptor was derived from a woman aged 50 to 65 with acute or convalescent COVID-19. The rearrangement links TRBV19 to TRBJ1-1, with 8 nucleotides matching TRBD1. Sequencing used peripheral blood. The CDR3 nucleotides are TGTGCCAGTAGTACCGCAGGGGGCGCTCGTACTGAAGCTTTCTTT. Amino acids: CASSTAGGARTEAFF.